Below are 9 T cell receptor beta chains sequenced from a single sample in a study of blood T cells in healthy people across ages. Through a sample-barcoded 5' primer and a J-beta primer mix, a second PCR was run for 7 to 11 cycles. Each CDR3 protein is one row after TCRdb ran MiXCR on the 5' RACE reads. The data contain some 1.5 million distinct CDR3 sequences, 28% of them seen just once; the ten biggest clones take up approximately 7.7%. Sequenced sample: blood. These receptors all come from a woman aged 25 to 39 in good health.

At least ten counts were recorded for this clonotype. At one of its ends the junction is not consistent with the germline gene, which may arise from a read error. The chain has TRBV6-6 and TRBJ1-2; D is perhaps TRBD1 (6 bases). Germline loops: CDR1 MNHNY, CDR2 SVGAGI (reference sequence). This CDR3 spans 14 amino acids. CDR3 residues: CASSPQGGNNGYTF. The CDR3 bases are TGTGCCAGCAGTCCCCAAGGGGGTAACAATGGCTACACCTTC.

This clonotype was observed many times. The chain carries TRBV9 and TRBJ2-3; D is perhaps TRBD1 or TRBD2 (5 bases each). Germline V gives CDR1 SGDLS, CDR2 YYNGEE. Between the trimmed V and J ends, which lost 4 bases and 6 bases, there was a span of 18 bases. This CDR3 spans 15 amino acids. The CDR3 spells CASSPREGQGDTQYF. The CDR3, as DNA: TGTGCCAGCAGCCCAAGAGAGGGCCAGGGTGATACGCAGTATTTT.

This chain joins TRBV12-3 or TRBV12-4 and TRBJ1-1, with D maybe TRBD1 (6 bases). Trimming took 5 bases from V and 5 from J, leaving 15 bases between them. CDR3 length: 14 amino acids. The CDR3, as DNA: TGTGCCAGCAGTGTACTACAGGGAGGGACTGAAGCTTTCTTT. Protein: CASSVLQGGTEAFF.

As regards this clonotype: Given a much more abundant clone one base away, this may be a read error. The chain uses TRBV7-2 and TRBJ2-4; TRBD1 agrees at 7 bases. The CDR3 consists of 16 residues. Germline lookup yields CDR1 SGHTA and CDR2 FQGNSA. J was trimmed by 1 base and V by 5 bases; bases with no gene match: 8. The CDR3 nucleotides are TGTGCCAGCAGCCAGGAGACAGGGTGGGCCAAAAACATTCAGTACTTC. Protein product: CASSQETGWAKNIQYF. The complete variable domain, with remaining parts taken from reference TRBV7-2 and TRBJ2-4, reads GAGVSQSPSNKVTEKGKDVELRCDPISGHTALYWYRQSLGQGLEFLIYFQGNSAPDKSGLPSDRFSAERTGGSVSTLTIQRTQQEDSAVYLCASSQETGWAKNIQYFGAGTRLSVL.

In its sample, this clonotype was seen a few times. The chain recombines TRBV7-2 with TRBJ2-1; TRBD1 agrees at 7 bases. The CDR3 totals 13 residues. Germline V lookup: CDR1 SGHTA, CDR2 FQGNSA. J was trimmed by 8 bases and V by 3 bases; bases with no gene match: 4. The CDR3 is CASSFRQGHEQFF. CDR3 in DNA: TGTGCCAGCAGCTTTAGACAGGGCCATGAGCAGTTCTTC. Using reference TRBV7-2 and TRBJ2-1 for the parts outside the CDR3, the full variable domain is GAGVSQSPSNKVTEKGKDVELRCDPISGHTALYWYRQSLGQGLEFLIYFQGNSAPDKSGLPSDRFSAERTGGSVSTLTIQRTQQEDSAVYLCASSFRQGHEQFFGPGTRLTVL.

This chain uses TRBV4-3 with TRBJ2-7, with 9 bases lining up with TRBD2. V gave up 0 bases and J gave up 0 bases; unmatched junction bases: 12. In germline, CDR1 is LGHNA, CDR2 YSLEER. This CDR3 is 19 amino acids long. The CDR3 protein is CASSQESAGGPPSSYEQYF. The DNA of the CDR3 is TGCGCCAGCAGCCAAGAATCCGCGGGAGGGCCTCCTTCCTCCTACGAGCAGTACTTC.

This clonotype was seen only a few times. The chain has TRBV10-3 and TRBJ2-3, with D unresolved. Trimming removed 2 bases from V and 1 base from J, with 19 bases in between. Per the germline V gene, CDR1 is ENHRY and CDR2 is SYGVKD. The CDR3 covers 18 residues. The CDR3 coding sequence is TGTGCCATCAGTGAGGGGCCCTTAGATATTTACTGCACAGATACGCAGTATTTT. Translation gives CAISEGPLDIYCTDTQYF.

The table lists this clonotype with a few counts. The chain has TRBV5-1 and TRBJ2-5, with TRBD1 identical over 10 bases. The germline V gene encodes CDR1 SGHRS and CDR2 YFSETQ. The CDR3 sequence is 15 residues long. Trimming at V came to 8 bases and at J to 5 bases, leaving 12 bases not matched to a gene. Here the CDR3 reads CASRQGALGKETQYF. DNA for the CDR3: TGCGCCAGTCGACAGGGGGCCTTGGGGAAGGAGACCCAGTACTTC.

The chain has TRBV9 and TRBJ2-5; perhaps TRBD2 as D (6 bases). Near its end, the DNA agrees better with TRBJ2-7, so the J call may be wrong. This CDR3 is 13 amino acids long. CDR1 and CDR2 from the germline V gene are SGDLS and YYNGEE. CDR3 DNA: TGTGCCAGCACCGGCGGGGATGGTTACGAGCAGTACTTC. Translation gives CASTGGDGYEQYF.